This paragraph covers one T cell receptor beta chain sequence. Per germline, CDR1 LNHDA and CDR2 SQIVND (reference sequence). This CDR3 comprises 13 residues. V trimming: 7 bases; J trimming: 3 bases; junction bases outside the gene matches: 6. This entry belongs to a study of tumor T cells in aggressive B-cell lymphoma. Here immunoSEQ multiplex PCR was the method, and the copy in TCRdb shows in-frame clones only, minus some. Here the sample spans fewer than 6,500 clones, 90% to 95% being singletons. Sequenced input: tumor tissue. The clonotype was recovered from an adult with diffuse large B cell lymphoma. The chain recombines TRBV19 with TRBJ2-7; 7 bases fit TRBD1. For the CDR3, the DNA is TGTGCCAGTACCGGGACAGCAGGCTACGAGCAGTACTTC. Its translation: CASTGTAGYEQYF.